The 19 T cell receptor beta chains below were found in one sample sequenced in a study of T cell clones after liver transplantation. The table came from immunoSEQ multiplex PCR; TCRdb's copy has only in-frame clones and leaves some out. The table has tens of thousands of clones, 75% to 90% seen once. Sequenced material: CD4+ T cells from blood, taken at the 22-month timepoint. The receptors were sampled from a human patient who received a liver transplant. Some T cells could come from the graft donor.

The genes are TRBV7-3 and TRBJ2-3, with D hard to call. V was shortened by 0 bases and J by 3 bases, with 4 bases between the two germline ends. This CDR3 contains 13 residues. Germline-derived CDR1 and CDR2 are SGHTA and FQGTGA. The CDR3 spells CASSLTETDTQYF. The CDR3 coding sequence is TGTGCCAGCAGCTTAACCGAAACAGATACGCAGTATTTT.

This clone was observed a single time. The chain employs TRBV2 and TRBJ2-2; 8 positions agree with TRBD1. Germline V CDR1 and CDR2: SNHLY, FYNNEI. The CDR3 totals 16 residues. The junction had 5 bases not matched to a gene; V was cut back by 5 bases and J by 0 bases. The CDR3 here is CASSKRTGTNTGELFF. The CDR3 DNA reads as TGTGCCAGCAGTAAAAGGACAGGGACGAACACCGGGGAGCTGTTTTTT.

The CDR3 sequence is CASSLEGNGETQYF. DNA for the CDR3: TGCGCCAGCAGCTTGGAAGGGAATGGGGAGACCCAGTACTTC. The rearrangement joins TRBV5-1 to TRBJ2-5; no reliable D call. Between the trimmed V and J ends, which lost 0 bases and 5 bases, there was a span of 11 bases. The CDR3 loop spans 14 amino acids. The germline V gene has CDR1 SGHRS and CDR2 YFSETQ.

V and J are TRBV7-3 and TRBJ2-1, with 10 bases fitting TRBD2. Germline V gene lookup returns CDR1 SGHTA and CDR2 FQGTGA. The ends lost 3 bases at V and 5 bases at J; junction bases unmatched: 4. The CDR3 is made up of 15 amino acids. CDR3 nucleotides: TGTGCCAGCAGCTTTGGACTAGCGGTACACAATGAGCAGTTCTTC. It specifies CASSFGLAVHNEQFF. Full variable domain (outside the CDR3, taken from reference TRBV7-3 and TRBJ2-1): GAGVSQTPSNKVTEKGKYVELRCDPISGHTALYWYRQSLGQGPEFLIYFQGTGAADDSGLPNDRFFAVRPEGSVSTLKIQRTERGDSAVYLCASSFGLAVHNEQFFGPGTRLTVL.

This clone has a single count. The chain is built from TRBV30 and TRBJ1-1, with TRBD1 identical over 7 bases. Trimming removed 7 bases from V and 0 bases from J; junction bases left unmatched: 14. From germline, CDR1 is GTSNPN and CDR2 SVGIG (reference sequence). This CDR3 is 16 amino acids long. The CDR3 is CAYKKETGLMNTEAFF. In DNA form, the CDR3 reads TGTGCCTATAAAAAAGAGACAGGGCTTATGAACACTGAAGCTTTCTTT.

The V gene is TRBV28, the J gene TRBJ1-3; 8 bases map to TRBD1. Germline CDR1 reads MDHEN; CDR2 reads SYDVKM. The CDR3 sequence is 14 residues long. The ends lost 10 bases at V and 0 bases at J; junction bases unmatched: 5. This CDR3 is CATQDRGSGNTIYF. CDR3 DNA: TGTGCCACCCAAGACAGGGGCTCTGGAAACACCATATATTTT.

This chain uses TRBV11-2 with TRBJ1-4, with D perhaps matching TRBD1 (5 bases). The germline V gene has CDR1 SGHAT and CDR2 FQNNGV. V lost 1 base and J 0 bases, leaving 9 bases between the germline ends. The CDR3 is 16 residues long. CDR3 in DNA: TGTGCCAGCAGCTTAGGTACAGGTGCAACTAATGAAAAACTGTTTTTT. Translating it yields CASSLGTGATNEKLFF.

This clone was counted only a few times. The rearrangement uses TRBV19 and TRBJ1-5; no clear D. Germline V gene data show CDR1 as LNHDA and CDR2 as SQIVND (reference sequence). The V end lost 7 bases, the J end lost 3 bases, and 16 bases lay between the germline ends. This CDR3 has 15 amino acids. CDR3 protein: CASTSGGIYNQPQHF. The CDR3 DNA sequence: TGTGCCAGTACATCAGGAGGGATTTACAATCAGCCCCAGCATTTT.

This clone appeared a single time. The CDR3 sequence is CASSQVLEVRVNGYTF. In nucleotides, the CDR3 is TGTGCCAGCAGCCAAGTGTTAGAAGTAAGGGTAAATGGCTACACCTTC. This rearrangement joins TRBV4-2 to TRBJ1-2; no clear D gene. There are 16 residues in the CDR3. Germline V gives CDR1 LGHNA, CDR2 YNFKEQ. Trimming stripped 1 base from V and 6 bases from J, with 18 bases between.

The V call is TRBV19, the J call TRBJ2-5; 8 nucleotides line up with TRBD1. The CDR3 contains 14 residues. The germline V gene has CDR1 LNHDA and CDR2 SQIVND (reference sequence). Trimming cost V 4 bases and J 5 bases; bases outside gene matches: 6. CDR3 nucleotides: TGTGCCAGTAGTAGGACAGGGAGAATGGAGACCCAGTACTTC. Residues: CASSRTGRMETQYF. Full variable domain (rest looked up from reference TRBV19 and TRBJ2-5): DGGITQSPKYLFRKEGQNVTLSCEQNLNHDAMYWYRQDPGQGLRLIYYSQIVNDFQKGDIAEGYSVSREKKESFPLTVTSAQKNPTAFYLCASSRTGRMETQYFGPGTRLLVL.

This chain connects TRBV2 to TRBJ2-5, with 9 positions matching TRBD1. Germline values: CDR1 SNHLY, CDR2 FYNNEI. The CDR3 extends over 16 amino acids. The trim removed 6 bases at V and 5 bases at J, leaving 13 bases unmatched. This CDR3 is CASSLLRGQGEETQYF. The CDR3 nucleotides read TGTGCCAGCAGCCTCCTAAGGGGACAGGGAGAGGAGACCCAGTACTTC.

The V and J genes are TRBV6-6 and TRBJ2-3; D may be TRBD1 (6 bases). V shed 0 bases and J shed 9 bases, with 10 bases lying between them. CDR3 length: 13 amino acids. The germline V gene encodes CDR1 MNHNY and CDR2 SVGAGI (reference sequence). CDR3 loop: CASSYSIRGTQYF. The CDR3 nucleotides read TGTGCCAGCAGTTACTCCATCAGGGGCACGCAGTATTTT.

V is TRBV4-3 and J is TRBJ2-7, with D tentatively TRBD1 (5 bases). The CDR3 totals 15 residues. The V end was cut by 0 bases, the J end by 0 bases, with 9 bases between. CDR1 and CDR2 from the germline V gene are LGHNA and YSLEER. CDR3 bases: TGCGCCAGCAGCCAAGAACGACAGAACTCCTACGAGCAGTACTTC. This encodes CASSQERQNSYEQYF.

The genes are TRBV28 and TRBJ2-7; TRBD1 is a possible D gene (6 bases). Germline loops: CDR1 MDHEN, CDR2 SYDVKM. V gave up 6 bases and J gave up 3 bases, with 9 bases separating them. This CDR3 comprises 12 residues. This CDR3 is CASRRTVYEQYF. CDR3 nucleotide sequence: TGTGCCAGCAGGAGGACAGTCTACGAGCAGTACTTC.

This chain joins TRBV7-2 and TRBJ2-5; D is unresolved. Germline-derived CDR1 and CDR2 are SGHTA and FQGNSA. Trimming took off 0 bases at V and 2 bases at J, with 13 bases between the two ends. This CDR3 comprises 16 residues. As DNA, the CDR3 is TGTGCCAGCAGCTTAGCGTTCGGTTACGGTCAAGAGACCCAGTACTTC. Its protein product is CASSLAFGYGQETQYF.

V gene TRBV6-6 combines with J gene TRBJ2-2, with D perhaps matching TRBD1 (6 bases). This CDR3 is built from 16 residues. Germline values: CDR1 MNHNY, CDR2 SVGAGI (reference sequence). Trimming stripped 0 bases from V and 2 bases from J, with 10 bases between. CDR3 amino acids: CASSYSYRANTGELFF. For the CDR3, the DNA is TGTGCCAGCAGTTACTCCTACAGGGCCAACACCGGGGAGCTGTTTTTT.

J is TRBJ1-2 and V is TRBV11-2, with D hard to call. Germline assignment: CDR1 SGHAT and CDR2 FQNNGV. V was cut by 0 bases and J by 1 base, with 6 bases left in between. The CDR3 loop spans 14 amino acids. The CDR3 coding sequence is TGTGCCAGCAGCTTAGATCTACTTAACTATGGCTACACCTTC. Residues: CASSLDLLNYGYTF. Variable domain in full (rest from reference TRBV11-2 and TRBJ1-2): EAGVAQSPRYKIIEKRQSVAFWCNPISGHATLYWYQQILGQGPKLLIQFQNNGVVDDSQLPKDRFSAERLKGVDSTLKIQPAKLEDSAVYLCASSLDLLNYGYTFGSGTRLTVV.

The chain links TRBV5-1 to TRBJ2-1; 13 nucleotides align to TRBD2. Germline CDR1 SGHRS, CDR2 YFSETQ. The junction had 7 bases not matched to a gene; V was cut back by 4 bases and J by 9 bases. CDR3 length: 15 amino acids. CDR3 DNA: TGCGCCAGCAGCCAACTAGCGGGAGGGCCGGGTGAGCAGTTCTTC. The encoded protein is CASSQLAGGPGEQFF.

V gene TRBV7-2 combines with J gene TRBJ2-3; no definite D call. Germline V lookup: CDR1 SGHTA, CDR2 FQGNSA. Between the trimmed V and J ends, which lost 5 bases and 1 base, there was a span of 10 bases. This CDR3 spans 14 amino acids. The CDR3 sequence is CASSASRGTDTQYF. In nucleotides, the CDR3 is TGTGCCAGCAGCGCCTCCCGGGGCACAGATACGCAGTATTTT.